The entry that follows covers one T cell receptor beta chain sequence. These data are taken from a study of blood T cell repertoires in COVID-19. Background on the study: Nucleic acid was either cDNA or gDNA, and it came from T cells, B-cell-depleted T cells, or PBMCs.

Germline loops: CDR1 KGHSH, CDR2 LQKENI. V shed 2 bases, J shed 5 bases, and the junction held 1 base outside the gene matches. CDR3 length equals 13 residues. TCRdb's table, derived via immunoSEQ multiplex PCR, lists solely in-frame clones and lacks some. In the table there are under 50,000 clones, under 95% of which are singletons. J is TRBJ2-5 and V is TRBV18; 8 positions match TRBD1. The sequencing sample was made of peripheral blood. The clonotype originates from a man in his 70s with active COVID-19. CDR3 in amino acids: CASSPRQGETQYF. DNA for the CDR3: TGTGCCAGCTCACCAAGACAGGGGGAGACCCAGTACTTC.